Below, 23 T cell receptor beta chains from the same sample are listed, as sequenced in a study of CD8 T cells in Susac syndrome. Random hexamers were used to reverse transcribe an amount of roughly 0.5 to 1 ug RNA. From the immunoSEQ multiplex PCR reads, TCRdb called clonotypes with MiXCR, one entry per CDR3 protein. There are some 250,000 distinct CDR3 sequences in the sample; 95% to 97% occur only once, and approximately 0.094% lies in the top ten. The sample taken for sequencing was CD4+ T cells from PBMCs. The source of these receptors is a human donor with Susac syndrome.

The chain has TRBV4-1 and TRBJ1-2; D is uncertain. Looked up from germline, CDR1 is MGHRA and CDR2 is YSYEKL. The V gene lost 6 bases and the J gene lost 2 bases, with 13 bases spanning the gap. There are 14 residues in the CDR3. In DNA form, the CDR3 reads TGCGCCAGCAGTTTCCTTGCGAAAAACTATGGCTACACCTTC. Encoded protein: CASSFLAKNYGYTF.

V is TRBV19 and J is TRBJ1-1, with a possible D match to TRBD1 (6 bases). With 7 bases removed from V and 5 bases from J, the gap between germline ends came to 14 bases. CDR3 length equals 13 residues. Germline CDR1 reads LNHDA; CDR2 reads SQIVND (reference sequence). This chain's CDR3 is CASTWGRLTEAFF. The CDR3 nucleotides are TGTGCCAGTACGTGGGGGCGACTGACTGAAGCTTTCTTT.

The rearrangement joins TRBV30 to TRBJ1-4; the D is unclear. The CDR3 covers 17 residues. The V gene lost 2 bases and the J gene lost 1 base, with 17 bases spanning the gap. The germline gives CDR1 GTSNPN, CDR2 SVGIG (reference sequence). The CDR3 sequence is CAWSRIPKHQTNEKLFF. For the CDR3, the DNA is TGTGCCTGGAGTCGGATCCCCAAACACCAAACTAATGAAAAACTGTTTTTT.

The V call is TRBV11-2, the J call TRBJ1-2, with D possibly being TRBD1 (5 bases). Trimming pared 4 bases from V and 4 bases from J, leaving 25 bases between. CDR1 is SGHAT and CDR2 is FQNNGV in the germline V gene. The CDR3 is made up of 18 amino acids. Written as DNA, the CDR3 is TGTGCCAGCAGCTCAAGCTTACCCAGGGCGACGCGAGGCTATGGCTACACCTTC. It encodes CASSSSLPRATRGYGYTF.

This chain's CDR3 is CSARDRLGNEQFF. The CDR3 DNA sequence: TGCAGTGCTAGAGATCGCCTGGGGAATGAGCAGTTCTTC. V gene TRBV20-1 combines with J gene TRBJ2-1; D ambiguous. The CDR3 has 13 amino acids. Germline CDR1 DFQATT, CDR2 SNEGSKA (reference sequence). V shed 0 bases and J shed 7 bases, with 10 bases lying between them.

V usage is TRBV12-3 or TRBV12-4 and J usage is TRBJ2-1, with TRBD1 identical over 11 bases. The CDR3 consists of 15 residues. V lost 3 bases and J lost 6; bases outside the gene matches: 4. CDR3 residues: CASSFPGQGGNEQFF. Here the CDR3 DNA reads TGTGCCAGCAGTTTTCCGGGACAGGGGGGCAATGAGCAGTTCTTC.

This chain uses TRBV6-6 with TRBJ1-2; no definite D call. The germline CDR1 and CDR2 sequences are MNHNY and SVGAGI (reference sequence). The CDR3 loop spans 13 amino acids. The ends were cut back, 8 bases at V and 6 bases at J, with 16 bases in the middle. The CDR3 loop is CASAPAGRHGYTF. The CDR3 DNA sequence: TGTGCCAGCGCGCCAGCGGGCCGCCATGGCTACACCTTC.

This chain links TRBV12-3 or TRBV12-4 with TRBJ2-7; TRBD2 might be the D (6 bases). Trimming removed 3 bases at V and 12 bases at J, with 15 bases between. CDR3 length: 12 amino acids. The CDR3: CASSFVGGLPYF. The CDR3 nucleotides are TGTGCCAGCAGTTTTGTCGGAGGGTTGCCGTACTTC.

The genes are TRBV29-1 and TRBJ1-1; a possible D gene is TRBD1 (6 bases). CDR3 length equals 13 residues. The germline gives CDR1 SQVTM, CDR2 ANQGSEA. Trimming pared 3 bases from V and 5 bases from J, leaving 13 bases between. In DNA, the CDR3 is TGCAGCGTTGACGAACAGGGTGGAACTGAAGCTTTCTTT. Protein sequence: CSVDEQGGTEAFF.

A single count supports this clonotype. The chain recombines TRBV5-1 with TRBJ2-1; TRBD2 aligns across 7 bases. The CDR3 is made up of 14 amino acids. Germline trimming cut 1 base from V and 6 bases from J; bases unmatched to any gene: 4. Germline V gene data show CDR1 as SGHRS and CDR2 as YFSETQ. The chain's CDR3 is CASSLRTSANEQFF. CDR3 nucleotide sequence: TGCGCCAGCAGCTTGCGGACTAGTGCCAATGAGCAGTTCTTC. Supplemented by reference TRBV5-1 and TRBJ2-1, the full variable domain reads KAGVTQTPRYLIKTRGQQVTLSCSPISGHRSVSWYQQTPGQGLQFLFEYFSETQRNKGNFPGRFSGRQFSNSRSEMNVSTLELGDSALYLCASSLRTSANEQFFGPGTRLTVL.

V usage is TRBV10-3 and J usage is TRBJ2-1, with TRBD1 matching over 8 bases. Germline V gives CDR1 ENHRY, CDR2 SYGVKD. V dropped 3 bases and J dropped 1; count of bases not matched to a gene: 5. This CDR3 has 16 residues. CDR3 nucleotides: TGTGCCATCAGTGATAGGACAGGGCGTTCCTACAATGAGCAGTTCTTC. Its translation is CAISDRTGRSYNEQFF.

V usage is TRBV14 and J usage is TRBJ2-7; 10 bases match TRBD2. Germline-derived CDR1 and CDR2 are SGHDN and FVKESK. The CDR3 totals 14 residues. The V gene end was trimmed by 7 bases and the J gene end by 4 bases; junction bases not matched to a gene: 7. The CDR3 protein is CASNLAGASYEQYF. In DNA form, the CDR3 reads TGTGCCAGCAACCTAGCGGGAGCATCTTACGAGCAGTACTTC.

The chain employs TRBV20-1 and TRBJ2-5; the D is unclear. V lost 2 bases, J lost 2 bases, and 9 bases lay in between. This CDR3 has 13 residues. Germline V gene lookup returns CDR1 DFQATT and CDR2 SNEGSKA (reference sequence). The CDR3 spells CSARLAAQETQYF. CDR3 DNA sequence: TGCAGTGCTAGATTAGCAGCACAAGAGACCCAGTACTTC.

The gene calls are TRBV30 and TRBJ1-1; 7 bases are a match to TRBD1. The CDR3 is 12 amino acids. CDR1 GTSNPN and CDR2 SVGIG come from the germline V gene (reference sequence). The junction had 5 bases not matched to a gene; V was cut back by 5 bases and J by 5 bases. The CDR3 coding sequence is TGTGCCTGGTGGAACAGGGGTACTGAAGCTTTCTTT. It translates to CAWWNRGTEAFF.

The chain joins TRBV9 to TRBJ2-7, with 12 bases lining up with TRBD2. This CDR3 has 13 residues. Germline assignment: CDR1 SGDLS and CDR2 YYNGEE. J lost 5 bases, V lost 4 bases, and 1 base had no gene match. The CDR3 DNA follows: TGTGCCAGCAGCCGACTAGCGGGAGACGAGCAGTACTTC. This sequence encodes CASSRLAGDEQYF.

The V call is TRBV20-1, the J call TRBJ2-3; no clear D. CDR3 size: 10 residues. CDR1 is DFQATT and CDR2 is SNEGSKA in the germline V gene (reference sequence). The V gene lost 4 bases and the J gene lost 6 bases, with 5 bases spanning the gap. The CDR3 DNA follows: TGCAGTGCTAAGGCTGATACGCAGTATTTT. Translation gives CSAKADTQYF.

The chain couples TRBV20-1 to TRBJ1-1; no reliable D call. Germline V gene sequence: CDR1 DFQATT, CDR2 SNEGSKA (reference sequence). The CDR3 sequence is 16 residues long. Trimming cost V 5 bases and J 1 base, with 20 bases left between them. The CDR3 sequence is CSAPAGGWNSNTEAFF. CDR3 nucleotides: TGCAGTGCTCCAGCCGGAGGGTGGAACTCGAACACTGAAGCTTTCTTT.

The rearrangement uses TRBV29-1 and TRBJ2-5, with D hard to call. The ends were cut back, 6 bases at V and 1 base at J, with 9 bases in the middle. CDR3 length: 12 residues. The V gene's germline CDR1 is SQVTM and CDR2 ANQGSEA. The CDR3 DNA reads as TGCAGCGTCGGGCCTGGCCAAGAGACCCAGTACTTC. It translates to CSVGPGQETQYF.

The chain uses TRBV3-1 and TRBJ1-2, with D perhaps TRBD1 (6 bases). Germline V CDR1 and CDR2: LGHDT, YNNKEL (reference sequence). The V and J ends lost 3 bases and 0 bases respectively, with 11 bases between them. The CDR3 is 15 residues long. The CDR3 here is CASSHLDRTNYGYTF. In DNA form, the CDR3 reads TGTGCCAGCAGCCATCTCGACAGGACTAACTATGGCTACACCTTC.

CDR3 DNA sequence: TGTGCCAGCGTCCGGACACCTAACTATGGCTACACCTTC. Translating gives CASVRTPNYGYTF. The chain carries TRBV5-6 and TRBJ1-2, with a weak D call TRBD1 (5 bases). Between the trimmed V and J ends, which lost 7 bases and 0 bases, there was a span of 10 bases. The CDR3 sequence is 13 residues long. Germline V CDR1 and CDR2: SGHDT, YYEEEE.

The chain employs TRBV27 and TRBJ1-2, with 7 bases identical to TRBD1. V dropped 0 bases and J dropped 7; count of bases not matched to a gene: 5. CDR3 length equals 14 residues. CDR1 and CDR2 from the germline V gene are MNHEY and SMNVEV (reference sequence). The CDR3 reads CASSLSGTVVGYTF. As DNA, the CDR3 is TGTGCCAGCAGTTTATCAGGGACAGTTGTTGGCTACACCTTC.

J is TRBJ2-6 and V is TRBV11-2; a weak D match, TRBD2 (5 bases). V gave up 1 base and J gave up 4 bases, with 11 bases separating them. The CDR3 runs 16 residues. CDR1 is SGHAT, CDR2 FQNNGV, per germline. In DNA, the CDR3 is TGTGCCAGCAGCTTAGTTGCGACGGGGGGGGCCAACGTCCTGACTTTC. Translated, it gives CASSLVATGGANVLTF. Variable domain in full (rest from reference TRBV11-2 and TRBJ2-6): EAGVAQSPRYKIIEKRQSVAFWCNPISGHATLYWYQQILGQGPKLLIQFQNNGVVDDSQLPKDRFSAERLKGVDSTLKIQPAKLEDSAVYLCASSLVATGGANVLTFGAGSRLTVL.

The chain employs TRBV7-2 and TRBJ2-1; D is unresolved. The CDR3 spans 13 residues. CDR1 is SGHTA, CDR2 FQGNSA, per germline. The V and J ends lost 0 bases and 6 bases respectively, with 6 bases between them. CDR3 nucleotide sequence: TGTGCCAGCAGCTTAGCTGGAGTCAATGAGCAGTTCTTC. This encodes CASSLAGVNEQFF.